Listed below are T cell receptor beta chains from one sample, sequenced in a study of tumor and adjacent non-tumor tissue in lung cancer. TCRdb re-called the multiplex PCR reads with MiXCR, one entry per CDR3 protein. The table shows roughly 81,000 distinct CDR3 sequences, with around 70% occurring only once. What was sequenced was lung tumor tissue. All receptors come from a woman aged 70-85 years with non-small cell lung cancer. Both conserved end residues are part of each CDR3. A D gene is named only where the DNA matches it firmly. Clone size is not always given. Where it is, it says once, few, many or a class for expanded clones.

>TRBV12-3/TRBV12-4|TRBJ2-7|TRBD2|many
CASSQGLAAYEQYF
TGTGCCAGCAGTCAGGGACTAGCGGCCTACGAGCAGTACTTC
>TRBV24-1|TRBJ2-1|.|.
CATSGRQFSFDNDQFF
TGTGCCACCAGTGGTAGACAGTTCAGTTTCGACAATGATCAGTTCTTC
>TRBV30|TRBJ2-6|.|many
CAWNPGTGANVLTF
TGTGCCTGGAACCCAGGGACTGGGGCCAACGTCCTGACTTTC
>TRBV6-6|TRBJ1-1|.|.
CGSSYSRSGRGTEDFF
TGTGGCAGCAGTTACTCGAGGTCGGGACGTGGCACTGAAGATTTCTTT
>TRBV29-1|TRBJ2-1|TRBD2|many
CSVRLAGGNTYNEQFF
TGCAGCGTAAGACTAGCGGGAGGGAACACCTACAATGAGCAGTTCTTC
>TRBV6-1|TRBJ2-6|.|.
CVSSQGSSSGANVLTF
TGTGTAAGCAGTCAGGGGTCTAGCTCTGGGGCCAACGTCCTGACTTTC
>TRBV29-1|TRBJ2-1|.|.
CSVVAGWLNEQFF
TGCAGCGTTGTGGCGGGATGGCTCAATGAGCAGTTTTTC
>TRBV12-3/TRBV12-4|TRBJ2-7|.|.
CASSPSETGKIEQYF
TGTGCCAGCAGCCCGAGCGAGACGGGAAAGATCGAGCAGTACTTC
>TRBV6-5|TRBJ1-2|.|.
CATSYSFSRHSYDYTF
TGTGCCACCAGTTACTCATTTTCCCGACATTCCTATGACTACACCTTC
>TRBV28|TRBJ1-2|.|.
CASRKPRNYGYSF
TGTGCCAGCAGAAAACCCAGAAACTACGGCTACTCCTTC
>TRBV5-5|TRBJ1-2|.|.
CASSRETVDNYDHTF
TGTGCCAGCAGCCGTGAGACAGTGGATAACTATGACCACACCTTC
>TRBV7-3|TRBJ2-1|.|many
CASSLGTKGNEQFF
TGTGCCAGCAGCTTAGGTACGAAAGGTAATGAGCAGTTCTTC
>TRBV12-3/TRBV12-4|TRBJ2-3|TRBD1|.
CGSSQGDTQYF
TGTGGCAGCAGCCAGGGGGATACTCAGTATTTT
>TRBV5-1|TRBJ2-7|.|few
CASVPGDGSSYEQYF
TGCGCCAGCGTTCCAGGGGACGGCAGCTCCTACGAGCAGTACTTC
>TRBV20-1|TRBJ2-6|TRBD1|many
CSAPTGAGANVLTF
TGCAGTGCGCCTACAGGGGCTGGGGCCAACGTCCTGACTTTC
>TRBV10-3|TRBJ2-2|.|.
CAVRRLAGELFF
TGTGCCGTCAGGAGACTAGCCGGGGAGCTGTTTTTT
>TRBV20-1|TRBJ1-2|TRBD1|few
CSASGQEGYTF
TGCAGTGCTAGTGGACAGGAGGGCTACACCTTC
>TRBV10-3|TRBJ2-1|.|.
CATSEEWGENEQFF
TGTGCCACCAGTGAGGAGTGGGGTGAGAATGAGCAGTTCTTC
>TRBV6-6|TRBJ1-2|.|.
CAGSPWTEYYGYTF
TGTGCCGGCAGCCCATGGACAGAATACTATGGCTACACCTTC
>TRBV11-1|TRBJ2-3|TRBD1|.
CAGSLDREIDTQYF
TGTGCCGGCAGCTTGGACAGGGAGATAGATACGCAGTATTTT
>TRBV10-1|TRBJ2-5|.|.
CARSESKVGEQETQYF
TGCGCCAGAAGTGAGTCGAAGGTTGGGGAGCAAGAGACCCAGTACTTC
>TRBV4-1|TRBJ2-5|.|.
CASSAPGLAKKNRETQYF
TGCGCCAGCAGCGCTCCGGGATTAGCGAAAAAAAACCGAGAGACCCAGTACTTC
>TRBV2|TRBJ2-2|TRBD1|.
CASIIGQEAPGELFF
TGTGCCAGCATTATCGGACAGGAGGCCCCCGGTGAGCTGTTTTTT
>TRBV4-1|TRBJ2-1|TRBD2|.
CASSSGLPGGDEQFF
TGCGCCAGCAGTTCCGGACTACCGGGAGGAGATGAGCAGTTCTTC
>TRBV4-1|TRBJ1-3|.|.
CTSSQTPSDRSSGNTIYF
TGCACAAGCAGCCAAACACCCTCCGACAGGAGCTCTGGAAACACCATATATTTT
>TRBV29-1|TRBJ1-1|.|once
CSAGRGSDTEAFF
TGTAGCGCCGGACGGGGGAGTGATACTGAAGCTTTCTTT
>TRBV28|TRBJ2-1|TRBD2|many
CASSSAEGGGSSYNEQFF
TGTGCCAGCAGTTCCGCCGAGGGAGGCGGGAGCTCCTACAATGAGCAGTTCTTC
>TRBV29-1|TRBJ1-1|.|.
CTVDLTRGRGIGTDAFF
TGCACCGTTGATCTCACGAGGGGCAGAGGGATTGGCACTGATGCTTTCTTT
>TRBV4-1|TRBJ2-7|TRBD2|medium-sized
CASSQGTSGSGSYEQYF
TGCGCCAGCAGCCAGGGGACTAGCGGGAGTGGTTCGTACGAGCAGTACTTC
>TRBV24-1|TRBJ2-7|.|many
CATSEVEGPRINLRHYEQYF
TGTGCCACCAGTGAAGTTGAGGGCCCGCGGATAAACTTACGTCACTACGAGCAGTACTTC
>TRBV6-5|TRBJ2-5|.|once
CARNYSLWEGEETQYF
TGTGCCAGGAATTACTCGCTTTGGGAGGGGGAAGAGACCCAGTACTTC
>TRBV6-1|TRBJ2-7|TRBD2|.
CARREGGSSYERYF
TGTGCCAGGCGGGAGGGAGGCAGCTCCTACGAGCGGTACTTC
>TRBV28|TRBJ1-2|.|many
CASSLSTGFGNYGYTF
TGTGCCAGCAGTTTATCTACAGGGTTTGGGAACTATGGCTACACCTTC
>TRBV14|TRBJ1-1|.|many
CASSQDWRSRIKNTEAFF
TGTGCCAGCAGCCAAGATTGGAGGTCCCGAATAAAGAACACTGAAGCTTTCTTT
>TRBV4-2|TRBJ1-5|.|once
CASSLTSTDTQHF
TGTGCCAGCAGCCTCACTAGCACAGATACGCAGCATTTT
>TRBV18|TRBJ2-5|TRBD2|.
CASSQTSGSLQETQYF
TGTGCCAGCTCACAAACTAGCGGGAGCCTACAAGAGACCCAGTACTTC
>TRBV5-1|TRBJ2-7|.|.
CASSLMGVNYKQYF
TGCGCCAGCAGCTTGATGGGGGTAAACTACAAGCAGTACTTC
>TRBV4-2|TRBJ2-3|TRBD2|.
CVSSLTSTYTQYF
TGTGTCAGCAGCCTGACTAGCACATATACGCAGTATTTT
>TRBV20-1|TRBJ2-3|TRBD2|.
CSARDSGTSDPDTQYF
TGCAGTGCTAGAGATTCCGGGACTAGCGACCCAGATACGCAGTATTTT
>TRBV20-1|TRBJ2-2|.|.
CSASPGQYSRTGELSF
TGCAGTGCTAGTCCCGGGCAGTATAGTCGGACCGGGGAGCTGTCTTTT
>TRBV29-1|TRBJ1-1|TRBD1|.
CSTARGQESEAFF
TGCAGCACCGCGAGGGGGCAGGAGAGTGAAGCTTTCTTT
>TRBV6-5|TRBJ2-2|TRBD1|.
CARSRGQGVSTGGLFF
TGTGCCAGGAGCCGAGGACAGGGAGTCTCCACCGGAGGGCTGTTTTTT
>TRBV12-3/TRBV12-4|TRBJ2-4|TRBD1|.
CVGSLQGAKNIQYF
TGTGTCGGCAGTCTACAGGGGGCGAAAAACATTCAGTACTTC
>TRBV5-5|TRBJ2-1|.|.
CASILVYNEQFF
TGTGCCAGCATCTTGGTCTACAATGAGCAGTTCTTC
>TRBV29-1|TRBJ2-5|TRBD2|.
CSVRLAQEAQYF
TGCAGTGTTAGACTAGCTCAAGAGGCCCAGTACTTC
>TRBV6-1|TRBJ2-6|TRBD1|.
CASTKGQGDAGANILTF
TGCGCCAGCACCAAGGGACAGGGGGATGCCGGGGCCAACATCCTGACTTTC